A single sample gave rise to the 25 T cell receptor beta chains below, sequenced in a study of T cells in Graves' hyperthyroidism and ophthalmopathy. Amplification of TCR beta CDR3 regions was performed using RNA transcripts as template. Carried out on the TCR CDR3, a first-round RT-PCR used the HTBI primer set. MiXCR, applied by TCRdb to the multiplex PCR reads, yields one record per CDR3 protein. Among 250,000 to 300,000 distinct CDR3 sequences, roughly 15% were seen once, and the ten largest hold 7.9%. Sequencing was carried out using blood. These receptor sequences come from a woman aged 40 to 55 with Graves' hyperthyroidism.

Ten or more counts support this clonotype. The gene calls are TRBV12-3 or TRBV12-4 and TRBJ1-2, with 7 positions matching TRBD1. V gave up 2 bases and J gave up 4 bases; unmatched junction bases: 4. This CDR3 has 14 amino acids. Here the CDR3 reads CASSLRQGVYGYTF. The DNA for the CDR3 is TGTGCCAGCAGTTTACGACAGGGTGTCTATGGCTACACCTTC.

Many counts were recorded for this clonotype. This chain links TRBV20-1 with TRBJ2-5, with 9 bases aligning to TRBD2. Looked up from germline, CDR1 is DFQATT and CDR2 is SNEGSKA (reference sequence). J gave up 3 bases and V 2 bases, and 4 bases lay outside the gene matches. This CDR3 contains 14 residues. CDR3 in amino acids: CSARWTSEKETQYF. CDR3 nucleotide sequence: TGCAGTGCTAGATGGACTAGCGAAAAAGAGACCCAGTACTTC.

This clonotype occurred a few times. The gene calls are TRBV15 and TRBJ2-7; D gene ambiguous. This CDR3 is 13 amino acids long. Between the trimmed V and J ends, which lost 4 bases and 0 bases, there was a span of 7 bases. Germline CDR1 reads LNHNV; CDR2 reads YYDKDF (reference sequence). The CDR3, as DNA: TGTGCCACCAGCATGTTTAGCTCCTACGAGCAGTACTTC. It yields the protein CATSMFSSYEQYF.

This clonotype was recorded at least ten times. The CDR3 spells CASSVRTSGRASMRNEQFF. The CDR3, as DNA: TGTGCCAGCAGTGTTAGGACTAGCGGGAGGGCCTCCATGAGAAATGAGCAGTTCTTC. This sequence joins TRBV2 and TRBJ2-1, with TRBD2 matching over 15 bases. CDR1 and CDR2 (germline): SNHLY, FYNNEI. Trimming took 4 bases from V and 7 from J; bases not matched to a gene: 14. This CDR3 spans 19 amino acids.

This clonotype came up a few times. This chain joins TRBV20-1 and TRBJ2-7, with D perhaps TRBD1 or TRBD2 (6 bases each). Germline CDR1 is DFQATT and CDR2 is SNEGSKA (reference sequence). The CDR3 has 11 amino acids. V was shortened by 1 base and J by 9 bases, with 10 bases between the two germline ends. CDR3 DNA: TGCAGTGCTAGAGGGAGGGGGATGCAGTACTTC. Encoded protein: CSARGRGMQYF.

This clonotype has at least ten counts. The chain joins TRBV20-1 to TRBJ1-2; 9 bases fit TRBD1. The CDR3 extends over 13 amino acids. The V gene end was trimmed by 6 bases and the J gene end by 7 bases; junction bases not matched to a gene: 9. The germline V gene has CDR1 DFQATT and CDR2 SNEGSKA (reference sequence). The CDR3 nucleotides are TGCAGTGCCCGGGACAGGGTCGAATTTGGCTACACCTTC. Encoded protein: CSARDRVEFGYTF.

This clonotype was detected a few times. The V call is TRBV7-9, the J call TRBJ2-2, with 8 bases identical to TRBD2. The CDR3 extends over 17 amino acids. In germline, CDR1 is SEHNR, CDR2 FQNEAQ (reference sequence). J gave up 2 bases and V 5 bases, and 10 bases lay outside the gene matches. The CDR3 nucleotides are TGTGCCAGCAGCCGTCCGGGGAGCGGGAGAAACACCGGGGAGCTGTTTTTT. Translated, it gives CASSRPGSGRNTGELFF.

This clonotype was seen many times. The rearrangement uses TRBV4-1 and TRBJ1-1; 8 bases match TRBD1. This CDR3 comprises 16 residues. CDR1 is MGHRA and CDR2 is YSYEKL in the germline V gene. V was pared by 4 bases and J by 4 bases, with 11 bases of the junction left unmatched. The CDR3 DNA sequence: TGCGCCAGCAGCCTCCCCCCCACAGGGGGAATCACTGAAGCTTTCTTT. Translating gives CASSLPPTGGITEAFF.

This clonotype was counted at least ten times. The V gene is TRBV29-1, the J gene TRBJ2-7, with unresolved D. CDR3 length: 15 residues. The V gene lost 4 bases and the J gene lost 5 bases, with 21 bases spanning the gap. From germline, CDR1 is SQVTM and CDR2 ANQGSEA. CDR3: CSVVFFGAPSNEQYF. The CDR3 nucleotides are TGCAGCGTTGTTTTTTTCGGCGCCCCCTCAAACGAGCAGTACTTC.

This clonotype was observed a handful of times. The chain combines TRBV20-1 with TRBJ2-3, with 13 bases matching TRBD2. The germline CDR1 and CDR2 sequences are DFQATT and SNEGSKA (reference sequence). The J segment lost 0 bases and the V segment lost 1 base, leaving 7 bases of the junction unmatched. The length of the CDR3 is 18 residues. The CDR3 loop is CSARGLTSGRLSTDTQYF. The CDR3 coding sequence is TGCAGTGCTAGAGGACTGACTAGCGGGAGGTTGAGCACAGATACGCAGTATTTT.

V gene TRBV7-6 combines with J gene TRBJ2-1, with 7 nucleotides matching TRBD1. The CDR3 has 20 residues. The trim removed 4 bases at V and 2 bases at J, leaving 20 bases unmatched. CDR1 is SGHVS and CDR2 is FNYEAQ in the germline V gene. CDR3 sequence reads: CASSSPRGRDSANTYNEQFF. Here the CDR3 DNA reads TGTGCCAGCAGCTCCCCCCGGGGCCGGGACAGTGCCAATACCTACAATGAGCAGTTCTTC.

This clonotype showed up many times. The V and J genes are TRBV6-1 and TRBJ2-7, with TRBD2 matching over 7 bases. CDR1 and CDR2 (germline): MNHNS, SASEGT. Unmatched junction bases numbered 0, after V lost 4 bases and J lost 0 bases. This CDR3 is built from 13 residues. CDR3 nucleotides: TGTGCCAGCAGTGTAGCGGGCTCCTACGAGCAGTACTTC. Translating it yields CASSVAGSYEQYF.

This clonotype was observed at least ten times. The J gene is TRBJ1-6, the V gene TRBV27; 10 bases are a match to TRBD1. V lost 4 bases and J lost 6; bases outside the gene matches: 9. Per germline, CDR1 MNHEY and CDR2 SMNVEV (reference sequence). The CDR3 loop spans 17 amino acids. The chain's CDR3 is CASSSSGTGAGNSPLHF. CDR3 nucleotide sequence: TGTGCCAGCAGTTCCTCCGGGACAGGGGCAGGTAATTCACCCCTCCACTTT.

This clonotype was recorded at least ten times. This sequence joins TRBV20-1 and TRBJ2-3; D is perhaps TRBD2 (6 bases). The CDR3 has 16 residues. Trimming stripped 6 bases from V and 0 bases from J, with 19 bases between. From germline, CDR1 is DFQATT and CDR2 SNEGSKA (reference sequence). CDR3 DNA sequence: TGCAGTGCGTCGGGAGCTAGGGCGGGAAGCACAGATACGCAGTATTTT. Translating it yields CSASGARAGSTDTQYF.

This clonotype was counted at least ten times. V is TRBV11-3 and J is TRBJ2-1; 11 nucleotides line up with TRBD2. V gave up 5 bases and J gave up 5 bases; unmatched junction bases: 11. CDR3 length: 17 amino acids. Germline CDR1 SGHNT, CDR2 YENEEA. CDR3 in amino acids: CASSAGSSSGGNNEQFF. DNA for the CDR3: TGTGCCAGCAGCGCAGGGTCGTCTAGCGGGGGGAACAATGAGCAGTTCTTC.

This clonotype was seen ten or more times. V gene TRBV12-3 or TRBV12-4 combines with J gene TRBJ1-2; D uncertain. V lost 0 bases and J lost 4, with 12 bases in between. The CDR3 is made up of 15 amino acids. The DNA of the CDR3 is TGTGCCAGCAGTTTAGCCTTGGTAGGCGTCTATGGCTACACCTTC. Encoded protein: CASSLALVGVYGYTF.

There are many counts of this clonotype. V and J are TRBV27 and TRBJ2-1; 10 bases agree with TRBD1. With V trimmed by 8 bases and J by 2 bases, 6 bases remained unmatched. The CDR3 loop spans 15 amino acids. Germline loops: CDR1 MNHEY, CDR2 SMNVEV (reference sequence). In DNA form, the CDR3 reads TGTGCCAGCCTCCGGGACAGGGGCCCCTACAATGAGCAGTTCTTC. Protein product: CASLRDRGPYNEQFF.

This clonotype was observed at least ten times. The chain links TRBV7-2 to TRBJ2-7; 8 bases align to TRBD2. CDR3 length: 17 amino acids. Germline V gene lookup returns CDR1 SGHTA and CDR2 FQGNSA. J was trimmed by 3 bases and V by 1 base; bases with no gene match: 11. The CDR3 loop reads CASSLDPTSDSRYEQYF. CDR3 nucleotide sequence: TGTGCCAGCAGCTTAGATCCGACTAGCGATAGCCGCTACGAGCAGTACTTC.

The rearrangement joins TRBV18 to TRBJ2-5, with 8 bases lining up with TRBD2. The CDR3 consists of 15 residues. Trimming cost V 1 base and J 3 bases; bases outside gene matches: 4. Germline V CDR1 and CDR2: KGHSH, LQKENI. The CDR3 DNA reads TGTGCCAGCTCACCACGAGCGGGAGTCGAAGAGACCCAGTACTTC. This translates into CASSPRAGVEETQYF. Full variable domain (rest looked up from reference TRBV18 and TRBJ2-5): NAGVMQNPRHLVRRRGQEARLRCSPMKGHSHVYWYRQLPEEGLKFMVYLQKENIIDESGMPKERFSAEFPKEGPSILRIQQVVRGDSAAYFCASSPRAGVEETQYFGPGTRLLVL.

This clonotype was counted ten times or more. The chain combines TRBV7-9 with TRBJ2-7; 9 bases map to TRBD1. After removal of 5 bases from V and 6 bases from J, the junction contained 8 bases not matched to a gene. CDR1 is SEHNR and CDR2 is FQNEAQ in the germline V gene (reference sequence). CDR3 length: 14 amino acids. CDR3 DNA sequence: TGTGCCAGCAGCCCGTGGACAGGGGCGGCCGAGCAGTACTTC. Protein product: CASSPWTGAAEQYF.

This clonotype was detected ten times or more. This chain joins TRBV19 and TRBJ1-5; the D gene is possibly TRBD1 (5 bases). CDR1 LNHDA and CDR2 SQIVND come from the germline V gene (reference sequence). CDR3 length equals 14 residues. Trimming removed 3 bases at V and 7 bases at J, with 13 bases between. The CDR3 DNA follows: TGTGCCAGTAGTATCTTACAGGACCGGCAGCCCCAGCATTTT. It translates to CASSILQDRQPQHF.

This clonotype was counted many times. This rearrangement joins TRBV6-1 to TRBJ2-1, with 12 bases lining up with TRBD2. Germline V gene sequence: CDR1 MNHNS, CDR2 SASEGT. V was clipped by 8 bases and J by 5 bases; unmatched bases: 7. The CDR3 loop spans 15 amino acids. Written as DNA, the CDR3 is TGTGCCAGCCGGCTAGCGGGAGGGCCGAACAATGAGCAGTTCTTC. It specifies CASRLAGGPNNEQFF.

This clonotype has more than one count but fewer than ten. The chain recombines TRBV18 with TRBJ2-7, with TRBD2 matching over 11 bases. From germline, CDR1 is KGHSH and CDR2 LQKENI. This CDR3 has 14 amino acids. The trim removed 6 bases at V and 6 bases at J, leaving 7 bases unmatched. The CDR3 loop is CASSALAGVGEQYF. CDR3 DNA sequence: TGTGCCAGCTCGGCACTAGCGGGAGTGGGCGAGCAGTACTTC.

This clonotype appeared many times. This rearrangement joins TRBV30 to TRBJ2-2; 7 bases line up with TRBD2. The CDR3 is 13 amino acids. Germline values: CDR1 GTSNPN, CDR2 SVGIG (reference sequence). Germline trimming cut 5 bases from V and 7 bases from J; bases unmatched to any gene: 7. CDR3 amino acids: CAWPGPGGGELFF. In DNA, the CDR3 is TGTGCCTGGCCGGGCCCGGGAGGCGGGGAGCTGTTTTTT.

For this clonotype: A much larger clone differs from this one at a single base, so this may be a read error. V gene TRBV29-1 combines with J gene TRBJ1-2; TRBD1 agrees at 9 bases. The CDR3 totals 14 residues. The trim removed 0 bases at V and 9 bases at J, leaving 8 bases unmatched. Germline-derived CDR1 and CDR2 are SQVTM and ANQGSEA. CDR3 in amino acids: CSVEDPGTGLSYTF. Written as DNA, the CDR3 is TGCAGCGTTGAAGACCCCGGGACAGGGCTCAGCTACACCTTC.